A single sample gave rise to the 14 T cell receptor beta chains below, sequenced in a study of blood T cell repertoires in COVID-19. Here immunoSEQ multiplex PCR was the method, and the copy in TCRdb shows in-frame clones only, minus some. This table holds about 170,000 clones, 89% found once. Material for sequencing was PBMCs or T cells enriched from blood (not recorded which). The receptors here all came from a woman aged 18-29 years who had recovered from COVID-19.

This clone occurred a few times. This rearrangement joins TRBV28 to TRBJ2-3; 8 nucleotides match TRBD2. This CDR3 is 15 amino acids long. CDR1 and CDR2 (germline): MDHEN, SYDVKM. Trimming took 5 bases from V and 1 from J; bases not matched to a gene: 5. CDR3 loop: CASSTQTSGTDTQYF. The CDR3 coding sequence is TGTGCCAGCAGTACCCAGACTAGCGGCACAGATACGCAGTATTTT.

The chain carries TRBV2 and TRBJ2-1, with a weak D call TRBD1 (6 bases). The germline V gene encodes CDR1 SNHLY and CDR2 FYNNEI. CDR3 size: 13 residues. The V and J ends lost 9 bases and 4 bases respectively, with 13 bases between them. The CDR3 spells CASFSRGYNEQFF. As DNA, the CDR3 is TGTGCCAGTTTCTCCAGGGGTTACAATGAGCAGTTCTTC.

V usage is TRBV14 and J usage is TRBJ1-1, with 7 positions matching TRBD1. The CDR3 consists of 17 residues. With V trimmed by 2 bases and J by 3 bases, 12 bases remained unmatched. From germline, CDR1 is SGHDN and CDR2 FVKESK. In DNA form, the CDR3 reads TGTGCCAGCAGCCAAACAGGGGTGAAAGGGACGGACACTGAAGCTTTCTTT. This encodes CASSQTGVKGTDTEAFF.

This clone has just one count. The V gene is TRBV9, the J gene TRBJ2-1, with TRBD2 identical over 13 bases. CDR3 length: 15 residues. Trimming took 3 bases from V and 9 from J; bases not matched to a gene: 6. Germline CDR1 reads SGDLS; CDR2 reads YYNGEE. The CDR3 is CASSARTSGRAEQFF. CDR3 DNA sequence: TGTGCCAGCAGCGCAAGAACTAGCGGGAGGGCTGAGCAGTTCTTC. The entire variable domain, with the rest obtained from reference TRBV9 and TRBJ2-1, is as follows: DSGVTQTPKHLITATGQRVTLRCSPRSGDLSVYWYQQSLDQGLQFLIQYYNGEERAKGNILERFSAQQFPDLHSELNLSSLELGDSALYFCASSARTSGRAEQFFGPGTRLTVL.

This clone was counted a single time. Other DNA sequences in this specimen translate into the identical CDR3. This sequence joins TRBV11-2 and TRBJ2-7, with 8 bases matching TRBD1. From germline, CDR1 is SGHAT and CDR2 FQNNGV. Unmatched junction bases numbered 3, after V lost 5 bases and J lost 3 bases. CDR3 size: 13 residues. The CDR3 reads CASSPGQGYEQYF. CDR3 sequence (DNA): TGTGCCAGCAGCCCCGGACAGGGCTACGAGCAGTACTTC.

The chain has TRBV5-6 and TRBJ2-1; weak D call: TRBD2 (5 bases). The CDR3 sequence is 13 residues long. Looked up from germline, CDR1 is SGHDT and CDR2 is YYEEEE. The V and J ends lost 5 bases and 7 bases respectively, with 13 bases between them. The CDR3 loop is CASSGRAINEQFF. The CDR3 region has the DNA TGTGCCAGCAGTGGGAGAGCGATTAATGAGCAGTTCTTC.

The genes are TRBV6-4 and TRBJ2-1; D is unresolved. The V and J ends lost 0 bases and 5 bases respectively, with 8 bases between them. This CDR3 has 14 residues. In germline, CDR1 is MRHNA, CDR2 SNTAGT. Here the CDR3 reads CASSDSLTHNEQFF. CDR3 DNA: TGTGCCAGCAGTGACTCACTGACTCACAATGAGCAGTTCTTC.

This sequence joins TRBV2 and TRBJ1-1; tentatively, D is TRBD1 (5 bases). The CDR3 loop spans 14 amino acids. V was cut by 9 bases and J by 1 base, with 15 bases left in between. CDR1 is SNHLY and CDR2 is FYNNEI in the germline V gene. This chain's CDR3 is CASFQQTANTEAFF. The CDR3 DNA is TGTGCCAGTTTCCAGCAGACAGCGAACACTGAAGCTTTCTTT.

This clone has just one count. The V gene is TRBV4-1, the J gene TRBJ1-5; D not certain. The germline CDR1 and CDR2 sequences are MGHRA and YSYEKL. The CDR3 length is 13 residues. The ends were cut back, 0 bases at V and 3 bases at J, with 3 bases in the middle. CDR3 nucleotide sequence: TGCGCCAGCAGCCAAGATATCAATCAGCCCCAGCATTTT. Translation: CASSQDINQPQHF.

The V and J genes are TRBV20-1 and TRBJ2-1, with 7 bases fitting TRBD2. The germline V gene encodes CDR1 DFQATT and CDR2 SNEGSKA (reference sequence). Unmatched junction bases numbered 6, after V lost 6 bases and J lost 10 bases. The CDR3 consists of 11 residues. Here the CDR3 reads CSATRGVEQFF. In DNA, the CDR3 is TGCAGTGCAACCCGGGGGGTGGAGCAGTTCTTC.

About this clone: Germline and junction disagree at one end, which may indicate a read error. V usage is TRBV10-3 and J usage is TRBJ2-1; D gene unclear. The CDR3 spans 13 residues. Per the germline V gene, CDR1 is ENHRY and CDR2 is SYGVKD. DNA of the CDR3: TGTGCCATCAGTGAGTCTAGCTTTCCTGAGCGGTTCTTC. Its translation: CAISESSFPERFF.

This chain links TRBV29-1 with TRBJ2-3; TRBD1 matches 7 bases. CDR3 size: 14 residues. The germline gives CDR1 SQVTM, CDR2 ANQGSEA. Trimming removed 7 bases from V and 0 bases from J; junction bases left unmatched: 7. Here the CDR3 reads CSAGRTGSTDTQYF. The CDR3 bases are TGCAGCGCTGGCCGGACAGGCAGCACAGATACGCAGTATTTT.

The V and J genes are TRBV7-3 and TRBJ2-5, with unresolved D. Per the germline V gene, CDR1 is SGHTA and CDR2 is FQGTGA. The V gene lost 5 bases and the J gene lost 1 base, with 11 bases spanning the gap. The CDR3 spans 14 residues. CDR3 sequence (DNA): TGTGCCAGCAGCCCCCTGCCGGGCCAAGAGACCCAGTACTTC. Residues: CASSPLPGQETQYF. The whole variable domain, remainder taken from reference TRBV7-3 and TRBJ2-5, is GAGVSQTPSNKVTEKGKYVELRCDPISGHTALYWYRQSLGQGPEFLIYFQGTGAADDSGLPNDRFFAVRPEGSVSTLKIQRTERGDSAVYLCASSPLPGQETQYFGPGTRLLVL.

The chain combines TRBV28 with TRBJ1-1; D unclear. Between the trimmed V and J ends, which lost 2 bases and 5 bases, there was a span of 15 bases. Per the germline V gene, CDR1 is MDHEN and CDR2 is SYDVKM. The CDR3 totals 15 residues. CDR3 loop: CASSLNPSLATEAFF. CDR3 DNA: TGTGCCAGCAGTTTAAACCCCTCGCTTGCGACTGAAGCTTTCTTT.